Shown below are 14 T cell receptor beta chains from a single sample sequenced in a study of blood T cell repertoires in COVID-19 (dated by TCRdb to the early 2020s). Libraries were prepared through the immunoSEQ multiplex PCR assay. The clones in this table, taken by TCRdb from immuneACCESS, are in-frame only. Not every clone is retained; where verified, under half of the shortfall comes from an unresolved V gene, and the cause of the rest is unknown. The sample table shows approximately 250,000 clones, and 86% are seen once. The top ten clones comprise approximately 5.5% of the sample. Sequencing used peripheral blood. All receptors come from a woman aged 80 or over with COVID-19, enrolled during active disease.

The CDR3 here is CASRSTGGTEQYV. The CDR3, as DNA: TGCGCCAGCAGATCAACAGGGGGGACCGAGCAGTACGTC. The chain links TRBV5-1 to TRBJ2-7; 8 nucleotides match TRBD1. Germline-derived CDR1 and CDR2 are SGHRS and YFSETQ. The V gene end was trimmed by 5 bases and the J gene end by 6 bases; junction bases not matched to a gene: 7. The CDR3 has 13 residues.

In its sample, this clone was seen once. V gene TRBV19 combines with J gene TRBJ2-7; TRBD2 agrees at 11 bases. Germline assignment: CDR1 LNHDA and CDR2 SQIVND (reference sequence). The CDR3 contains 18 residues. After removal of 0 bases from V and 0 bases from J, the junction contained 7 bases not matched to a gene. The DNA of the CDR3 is TGTGCCAGTAGTATAGAATCGACTAGCGGGGCTAGCTCCTACGAGCAGTACTTC. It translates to CASSIESTSGASSYEQYF.

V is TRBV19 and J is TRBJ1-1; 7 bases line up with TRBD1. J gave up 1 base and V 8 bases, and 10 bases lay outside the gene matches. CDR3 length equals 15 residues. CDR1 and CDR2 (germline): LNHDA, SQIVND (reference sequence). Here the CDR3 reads CASFDDRATNTEAFF. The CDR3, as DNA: TGTGCCAGTTTCGATGACAGGGCGACGAACACTGAAGCTTTCTTT.

In DNA form, the CDR3 reads TGTGCCAGCTCACCAATTTCGGACAGGGGAAGGGGCGAGCAGTACTTC. Protein product: CASSPISDRGRGEQYF. The genes are TRBV18 and TRBJ2-7; 9 positions agree with TRBD1. The length of the CDR3 is 16 residues. V gave up 2 bases and J gave up 6 bases; unmatched junction bases: 11. Per germline, CDR1 KGHSH and CDR2 LQKENI.

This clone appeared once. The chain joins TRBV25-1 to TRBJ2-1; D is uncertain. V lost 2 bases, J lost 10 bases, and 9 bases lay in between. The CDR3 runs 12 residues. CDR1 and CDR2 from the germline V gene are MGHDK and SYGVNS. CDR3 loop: CASSENTKEQFF. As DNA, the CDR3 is TGTGCCAGCAGTGAAAACACGAAGGAGCAGTTCTTC.

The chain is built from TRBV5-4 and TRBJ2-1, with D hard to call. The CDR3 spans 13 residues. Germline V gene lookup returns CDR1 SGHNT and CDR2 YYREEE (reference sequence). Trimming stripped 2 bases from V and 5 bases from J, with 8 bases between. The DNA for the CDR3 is TGTGCCAGCAGCTTTTCCGGTAACAATGAGCAGTTCTTC. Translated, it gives CASSFSGNNEQFF. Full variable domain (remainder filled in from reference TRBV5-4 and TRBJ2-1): ETGVTQSPTHLIKTRGQQVTLRCSSQSGHNTVSWYQQALGQGPQFIFQYYREEENGRGNFPPRFSGLQFPNYSSELNVNALELDDSALYLCASSFSGNNEQFFGPGTRLTVL.

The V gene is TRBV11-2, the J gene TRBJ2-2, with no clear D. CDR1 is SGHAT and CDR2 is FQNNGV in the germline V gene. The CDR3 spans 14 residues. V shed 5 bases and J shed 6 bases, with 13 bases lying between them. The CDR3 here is CASSTSVPAGELFF. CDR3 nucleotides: TGTGCCAGCAGCACCTCGGTACCGGCCGGGGAGCTGTTTTTT.

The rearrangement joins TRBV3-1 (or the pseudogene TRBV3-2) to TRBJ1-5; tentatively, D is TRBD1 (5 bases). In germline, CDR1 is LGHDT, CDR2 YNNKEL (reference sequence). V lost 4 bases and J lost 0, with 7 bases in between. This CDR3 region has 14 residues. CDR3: CASSPRGSNQPQHF. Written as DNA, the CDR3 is TGTGCCAGCAGCCCAAGGGGTAGCAATCAGCCCCAGCATTTT.

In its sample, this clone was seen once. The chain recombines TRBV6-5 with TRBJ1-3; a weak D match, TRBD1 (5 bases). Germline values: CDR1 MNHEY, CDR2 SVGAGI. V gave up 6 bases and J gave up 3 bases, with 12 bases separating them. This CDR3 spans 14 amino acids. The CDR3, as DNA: TGTGCCAGCAGGCCTTGGGGGGGTGGAAACACCATATATTTT. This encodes CASRPWGGGNTIYF.

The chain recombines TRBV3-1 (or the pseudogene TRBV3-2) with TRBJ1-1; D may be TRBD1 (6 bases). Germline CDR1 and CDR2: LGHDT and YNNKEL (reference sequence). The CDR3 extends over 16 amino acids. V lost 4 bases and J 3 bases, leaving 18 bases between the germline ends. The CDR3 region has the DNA TGTGCCAGCAGCCCAAGAGGCGTGGGGGCGGACACTGAAGCTTTCTTT. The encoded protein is CASSPRGVGADTEAFF.

The CDR3 loop is CASRMPGQGKDNEQFF. CDR3 coding DNA: TGTGCCAGCAGAATGCCTGGACAGGGTAAGGACAATGAGCAGTTCTTC. The rearrangement links TRBV2 to TRBJ2-1; 8 bases map to TRBD1. Unmatched junction bases numbered 12, after V lost 6 bases and J lost 5 bases. The CDR3 runs to 16 residues. Germline V gives CDR1 SNHLY, CDR2 FYNNEI.

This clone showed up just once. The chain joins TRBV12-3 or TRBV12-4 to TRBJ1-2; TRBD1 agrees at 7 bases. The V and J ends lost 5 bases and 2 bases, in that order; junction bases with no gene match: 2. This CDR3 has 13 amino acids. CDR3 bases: TGTGCCAGCAGTCCGACAGGGAACTATGGCTACACCTTC. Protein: CASSPTGNYGYTF.

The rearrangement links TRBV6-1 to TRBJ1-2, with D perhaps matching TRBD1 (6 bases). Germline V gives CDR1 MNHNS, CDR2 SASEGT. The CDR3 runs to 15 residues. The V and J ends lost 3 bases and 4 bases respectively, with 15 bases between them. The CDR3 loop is CASSDPSQGSYGYTF. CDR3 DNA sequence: TGTGCCAGCAGTGACCCTTCGCAGGGGAGCTATGGCTACACCTTC.

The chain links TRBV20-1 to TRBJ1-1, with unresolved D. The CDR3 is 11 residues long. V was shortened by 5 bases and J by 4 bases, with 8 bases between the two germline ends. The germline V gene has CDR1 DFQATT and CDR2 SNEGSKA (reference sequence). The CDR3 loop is CSAFLGTEAFF. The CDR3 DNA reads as TGCAGTGCTTTCCTAGGCACTGAAGCTTTCTTT.